One sample yielded the 10 T cell receptor beta chains listed below, sequenced in a study of response to subunit inactivated influenza vaccine (dated by TCRdb to the late 2010s). Libraries were made using RT-PCR. The listed sequencing device is Illumina HiSeq 2500. TCRdb reprocessed the public reads (quality trimming at Q25 with fastp, clone calling with MiXCR) and kept in-frame beta chains. A single entry per CDR3 protein holds the most common genes and DNA from its merged rows. The sample table shows 450,000 to 550,000 distinct CDR3 sequences, and 25% are seen once. The top ten clones comprise under 2.5% of the sample. The sample in question was CD4+ T cells sorted from PBMCs, obtained roughly 5 days after vaccination. These receptors all stem from a man aged 50 to 59 who received an inactivated influenza vaccine. Donor details come from another sample of the same person, matched by shared clones.

The V and J genes are TRBV5-6 and TRBJ2-3; 10 bases fit TRBD2. Germline CDR1 is SGHDT and CDR2 is YYEEEE. The J segment lost 4 bases and the V segment lost 3 bases, leaving 11 bases of the junction unmatched. The CDR3 has 17 residues. The CDR3 DNA reads TGTGCCAGCAGCTGGGTCTCTAGCGGGGGAAAGGCAGATACGCAGTATTTT. It translates to CASSWVSSGGKADTQYF. Full variable domain (rest looked up from reference TRBV5-6 and TRBJ2-3): DAGVTQSPTHLIKTRGQQVTLRCSPKSGHDTVSWYQQALGQGPQFIFQYYEEEERQRGNFPDRFSGHQFPNYSSELNVNALLLGDSALYLCASSWVSSGGKADTQYFGPGTRLTVL.

V is TRBV1 and J is TRBJ2-3; the DNA was not compared with TRBD2, the D call given in the table. TRBV1 is given as a pseudogene. The CDR3 is made up of 19 amino acids. The CDR3 region is CTSSQGSSGRAWGTDTQYF. The CDR3 region has the DNA TGCACCAGCAGCCAAGGGAGTAGCGGGAGGGCCTGGGGGACAGATACGCAGTATTTT.

This chain links TRBV11-2 with TRBJ2-3; TRBD2 agrees at 10 bases. Trimming took 3 bases from V and 1 from J; bases not matched to a gene: 7. This CDR3 is 17 amino acids long. CDR1 SGHAT and CDR2 FQNNGV come from the germline V gene. The CDR3 nucleotides are TGTGCCAGCAGCTTGCAATCCGGGACTAGCGGCACAGATACGCAGTATTTT. Translated, it gives CASSLQSGTSGTDTQYF.

This clonotype occurred once. The chain couples TRBV20-1 to TRBJ2-7; TRBD2 might be the D (6 bases). The CDR3 sequence is 14 residues long. V was clipped by 5 bases and J by 1 base, with 15 bases between them. The germline gives CDR1 DFQATT, CDR2 SNEGSKA (reference sequence). CDR3 DNA: TGCAGTGCTTCTTCTAGCGCGACTTCCTACGAGCAGTACTTC. Translation: CSASSSATSYEQYF.

On this clonotype: A single base separates this from a much larger clone, so it may be a read error. The genes are TRBV7-9 and TRBJ2-7; the D gene is possibly TRBD2 (5 bases). Germline values: CDR1 SEHNR, CDR2 FQNEAQ (reference sequence). The CDR3 runs to 14 residues. CDR3 sequence: CASSLDWNGNEHYF. The CDR3 nucleotides read TGTGCCAGCAGCTTAGATTGGAACGGGAACGAGCACTACTTC.

The chain is built from TRBV7-9 and TRBJ2-7; no reliable D call. This CDR3 region has 16 residues. Germline assignment: CDR1 SEHNR and CDR2 FQNEAQ (reference sequence). Deletions cut 2 bases from V and 2 bases from J, with 16 bases between. CDR3 coding DNA: TGTGCCAGCAGCTTAATGGAAAGGTTACAACCCTACGAGCAGTACTTC. Translating gives CASSLMERLQPYEQYF.

The chain joins TRBV5-1 to TRBJ2-7; 8 nucleotides agree with TRBD2. The CDR3 covers 14 residues. Trimming removed 7 bases from V and 2 bases from J; junction bases left unmatched: 8. Per germline, CDR1 SGHRS and CDR2 YFSETQ. The chain's CDR3 is CASRPGGSTYEQYF. In DNA, the CDR3 is TGCGCCAGCCGACCGGGGGGGTCAACCTACGAGCAGTACTTC.

This clonotype was recorded a few times. CDR3 region: CASSYADNQPQHF. CDR3 nucleotide sequence: TGTGCCAGCAGCTACGCCGACAATCAGCCCCAGCATTTT. The chain links TRBV28 to TRBJ1-5; D ambiguous. The CDR3 sequence is 13 residues long. Germline lookup yields CDR1 MDHEN and CDR2 SYDVKM. Trimming took off 6 bases at V and 3 bases at J, with 9 bases between the two ends.

This clonotype was observed a few times. The gene calls are TRBV20-1 and TRBJ1-4; D uncertain. The germline V and J ends were trimmed by 4 bases and 7 bases, with 13 bases remaining between them. The CDR3 loop spans 13 amino acids. Per germline, CDR1 DFQATT and CDR2 SNEGSKA (reference sequence). The CDR3 here is CSAKSQEGEKLFF. CDR3 bases: TGCAGTGCTAAATCCCAGGAGGGTGAAAAACTGTTTTTT.

In this sample, this clonotype turned up a few times. The chain combines TRBV11-2 with TRBJ2-1, with 8 bases identical to TRBD1. The V gene end was trimmed by 8 bases and the J gene end by 4 bases; junction bases not matched to a gene: 7. The CDR3 covers 14 residues. CDR1 and CDR2 (germline): SGHAT, FQNNGV. CDR3 nucleotide sequence: TGTGCCAGCGAAACACGGGACAGGTACAATGAGCAGTTCTTC. Translation: CASETRDRYNEQFF.